These 14 T cell receptor beta chains share one sample of origin, sequenced in a study of blood T cell repertoires in COVID-19 (dated by TCRdb to 2018 to 2020). Receptor amplification or capture employed the immunoSEQ multiplex PCR assay. TCRdb retrieved this table from immuneACCESS and kept in-frame rearrangements only. Not all clones are present; in checked studies, unresolved V genes account for under half, and no reason is known for the remainder. Across this sample there are approximately 200,000 clones, with under 90% seen only once. About 5.1% of the sample is taken by the ten largest. Sequencing input: peripheral blood. These receptors came from a woman aged 55 to 70 who had recovered from COVID-19.

In DNA, the CDR3 is TGTGCCAGCAGTAGTCAGGGTCTTGACGAGCAGTACTTC. The encoded protein is CASSSQGLDEQYF. The chain links TRBV7-3 to TRBJ2-7, with TRBD1 as a possible D gene (5 bases). The CDR3 is 13 amino acids. V lost 6 bases to trimming and J lost 5 bases, with 14 bases between them. Germline-derived CDR1 and CDR2 are SGHTA and FQGTGA.

This clone was found many times. The chain links TRBV7-9 to TRBJ1-2; possibly TRBD1 for D (6 bases). The CDR3 has 12 amino acids. Germline CDR1 reads SEHNR; CDR2 reads FQNEAQ (reference sequence). The CDR3 DNA sequence: TGTGGGCATTCGGACAGAACCTATGGCTACACCTTC. It encodes CGHSDRTYGYTF.

The chain's CDR3 is CASSKSGEGEQETQYF. DNA of the CDR3: TGTGCCAGCAGCAAATCAGGGGAAGGGGAACAAGAGACCCAGTACTTC. The gene calls are TRBV21-1 and TRBJ2-5; the D call of TRBD1 is as the table states it, not checked on the DNA. TRBV21-1 is deemed a pseudogene. The CDR3 length is 16 residues.

CDR3 in amino acids: CASLGGGAENTGELFF. The DNA of the CDR3 is TGCGCCAGCCTTGGGGGGGGCGCAGAGAACACCGGGGAGCTGTTTTTT. This sequence joins TRBV5-1 and TRBJ2-2; a weak D match, TRBD2 (7 bases). The CDR3 loop spans 16 amino acids. V was pared by 7 bases and J by 1 base, with 17 bases between. Per the germline V gene, CDR1 is SGHRS and CDR2 is YFSETQ.

This chain uses TRBV7-2 with TRBJ1-6; D is unresolved. The CDR3 contains 13 residues. Trimming shortened V by 3 bases and J by 7 bases, and 7 bases separated the two germline ends. Per germline, CDR1 SGHTA and CDR2 FQGNSA. The CDR3 sequence: CASSLSGNSPLHF. The CDR3 region has the DNA TGTGCCAGCAGCTTGTCGGGGAATTCACCCCTCCACTTT.

This rearrangement joins TRBV6-2 or TRBV6-3 to TRBJ1-5; D uncertain. With 0 bases removed from V and 3 bases from J, the gap between germline ends came to 12 bases. CDR3 length: 16 residues. CDR1 MNHEY and CDR2 SVGEGT come from the germline V gene. The chain's CDR3 is CASSYSNREYNQPQHF. The CDR3 DNA is TGTGCCAGCAGTTACTCGAACAGAGAATACAATCAGCCCCAGCATTTT.

The chain combines TRBV12-3 or TRBV12-4 with TRBJ2-3; TRBD1 is a possible D gene (6 bases). Trimming cost V 4 bases and J 6 bases, with 11 bases left between them. The CDR3 length is 13 residues. CDR3 residues: CASSWGPLDTQYF. The CDR3 DNA is TGTGCCAGCAGTTGGGGGCCACTTGATACGCAGTATTTT.

The chain is built from TRBV5-8 and TRBJ1-2; D may be TRBD1 (5 bases). V was pared by 4 bases and J by 2 bases, with 12 bases between. The germline V gene encodes CDR1 SGHTS and CDR2 YDEGEE. The CDR3 has 14 residues. The CDR3, as DNA: TGTGCCAGCAGCCGGGAGCGGGGGAACTATGGCTACACCTTC. Translating it yields CASSRERGNYGYTF.

CDR3 loop: CASSLAQEGIAETQYF. CDR3 nucleotide sequence: TGCGCCAGCAGCTTGGCCCAGGAAGGTATTGCGGAGACCCAGTACTTC. J is TRBJ2-5 and V is TRBV5-1; D ambiguous. Germline CDR1 is SGHRS and CDR2 is YFSETQ. The CDR3 runs 16 residues. Trimming left V 0 bases short and J 5 bases short, with 17 bases between.

The CDR3 region has the DNA TGTGCCTGGAGGCGGTTTTCTAAAGATATCGGCTCACCCCTCCACTTT. It yields the protein CAWRRFSKDIGSPLHF. V and J are TRBV30 and TRBJ1-6; D is unclear. Trimming took 3 bases from V and 10 from J, leaving 22 bases between them. Germline CDR1 GTSNPN, CDR2 SVGIG (reference sequence). The CDR3 extends over 16 amino acids.

This clone was detected once. This chain links TRBV2 with TRBJ2-3, with 11 bases fitting TRBD2. The germline V gene encodes CDR1 SNHLY and CDR2 FYNNEI. Losses at the gene ends were 7 bases for V and 4 bases for J; bases not matched to a gene: 4. There are 14 residues in the CDR3. CDR3 residues: CASISGGASDTQYF. In nucleotides, the CDR3 is TGTGCCAGCATTAGCGGGGGGGCCTCAGATACGCAGTATTTT.

The rearrangement links TRBV7-9 to TRBJ1-4, with D tentatively TRBD1 (5 bases). In germline, CDR1 is SEHNR, CDR2 FQNEAQ (reference sequence). This CDR3 has 14 residues. The V and J ends lost 1 base and 8 bases respectively, with 11 bases between them. CDR3 DNA: TGTGCCAGCAGCTTAGGGGGGGTAGGCGAAAAACTGTTTTTT. Translated: CASSLGGVGEKLFF.

V is TRBV7-3 and J is TRBJ1-2; TRBD1 matches 9 bases. The J segment lost 2 bases and the V segment lost 0 bases, leaving 7 bases of the junction unmatched. In germline, CDR1 is SGHTA, CDR2 FQGTGA. The CDR3 is 17 amino acids. This chain's CDR3 is CASSLTPPGQGNYGYTF. CDR3 nucleotide sequence: TGTGCCAGCAGCTTAACCCCTCCGGGACAGGGCAACTATGGCTACACCTTC.

This chain uses TRBV2 with TRBJ2-2; 7 nucleotides line up with TRBD2. V shed 6 bases and J 10 bases; nucleotides not matched to a gene: 11. The CDR3 covers 14 residues. CDR1 and CDR2 from the germline V gene are SNHLY and FYNNEI. The CDR3 nucleotides are TGTGCCAGCAGAGAGACCGGACTAGTAGCGGAGCTGTTTTTT. Its translation: CASRETGLVAELFF.